The 32 T cell receptor beta chains in this list originate from one sample, sequenced in a study of shared T cell receptors in the human thymus. Clones were sequenced by immunoSEQ multiplex PCR, and TCRdb holds only the in-frame ones, with some missing. Seen here are roughly 560,000 clones, 75% to 85% observed once, and the top ten hold approximately 0.013%. The same data also went into a second study, on human thymus T cells.

The sequencing sample was made of thymocytes. The source is a boy under two years old with a congenital heart defect.

The chain has TRBV6-5 and TRBJ2-3; 11 bases align to TRBD2. Germline CDR1 is MNHEY and CDR2 is SVGAGI. Trimming cost V 2 bases and J 2 bases; bases outside gene matches: 3. The CDR3 totals 16 residues. The CDR3 coding sequence is TGTGCCAGCAGTTACGGGACTAGCGGCCCCACAGATACGCAGTATTTT. It is translated as CASSYGTSGPTDTQYF.

V and J are TRBV4-1 and TRBJ2-1; 9 positions agree with TRBD2. Germline values: CDR1 MGHRA, CDR2 YSYEKL. With V trimmed by 0 bases and J by 4 bases, 10 bases remained unmatched. This CDR3 region has 18 residues. Written as DNA, the CDR3 is TGCGCCAGCAGCCAAGATATTGCGGGGGGGCTCTTGTACAATGAGCAGTTCTTC. Protein sequence: CASSQDIAGGLLYNEQFF.

The sample holds a few counts of this clone. This rearrangement joins TRBV10-2 to TRBJ1-4; 8 bases map to TRBD1. The CDR3 totals 15 residues. From germline, CDR1 is WSHSY and CDR2 SAAADI. Trimming took 3 bases from V and 5 from J; bases not matched to a gene: 5. The CDR3 is CASSEGGQENEKLFF. CDR3 DNA: TGCGCCAGCAGTGAAGGGGGACAGGAGAATGAAAAACTGTTTTTT.

The gene calls are TRBV27 and TRBJ2-7; 8 bases fit TRBD1. The CDR3 consists of 15 residues. Trimming at V came to 6 bases and at J to 4 bases, leaving 11 bases not matched to a gene. Germline values: CDR1 MNHEY, CDR2 SMNVEV (reference sequence). The CDR3 nucleotides read TGTGCCAGCAGGCGAGTCAGACAGGGGAAGTACGAGCAGTACTTC. This encodes CASRRVRQGKYEQYF.

The CDR3: CASSQTSGRRDTQYF. In DNA, the CDR3 is TGCGCCAGCAGCCAAACTAGCGGGAGAAGGGATACGCAGTATTTT. The chain recombines TRBV4-1 with TRBJ2-3; TRBD2 matches 11 bases. V lost 2 bases, J lost 6 bases, and 4 bases stayed unmatched. Germline V gene lookup returns CDR1 MGHRA and CDR2 YSYEKL. The CDR3 loop spans 15 amino acids.

This rearrangement joins TRBV5-4 to TRBJ1-1; D might be TRBD1 (6 bases). There are 16 residues in the CDR3. From germline, CDR1 is SGHNT and CDR2 YYREEE (reference sequence). The V end lost 4 bases, the J end lost 1 base, and 17 bases lay between the germline ends. The CDR3 bases are TGTGCCAGCAGCAACAGGGTGATCCTTTCGAACACTGAAGCTTTCTTT. Its protein is CASSNRVILSNTEAFF.

V and J are TRBV6-5 and TRBJ2-7, with 9 nucleotides matching TRBD1. Trimming cost V 2 bases and J 3 bases; bases outside gene matches: 2. Germline values: CDR1 MNHEY, CDR2 SVGAGI. The CDR3 length is 14 residues. CDR3 amino acids: CASSYRQGVYEQYF. CDR3 DNA: TGTGCCAGCAGTTACCGACAGGGGGTCTACGAGCAGTACTTC.

This chain links TRBV27 with TRBJ2-7; perhaps TRBD2 as D (5 bases). Trimming removed 0 bases from V and 3 bases from J, with 12 bases in between. The CDR3 consists of 15 residues. Germline V lookup: CDR1 MNHEY, CDR2 SMNVEV (reference sequence). This CDR3 is CASSLSAPAGYEQYF. CDR3 sequence (DNA): TGTGCCAGCAGTTTATCGGCCCCGGCGGGCTACGAGCAGTACTTC.

The J gene is TRBJ1-1, the V gene TRBV4-3, with a weak D call TRBD1 (6 bases). From germline, CDR1 is LGHNA and CDR2 YSLEER. The CDR3 has 15 amino acids. Trimming took off 1 base at V and 4 bases at J, with 13 bases between the two ends. CDR3 DNA sequence: TGCGCCAGCAGCCAAGTTCAGGGGCGCGGCACTGAAGCTTTCTTT. Its translation: CASSQVQGRGTEAFF.

The rearrangement uses TRBV27 and TRBJ2-5; tentative D call: TRBD1 (5 bases). The CDR3 spans 14 residues. The ends were cut back, 3 bases at V and 2 bases at J, with 10 bases in the middle. CDR1 and CDR2 (germline): MNHEY, SMNVEV (reference sequence). The CDR3 DNA is TGTGCCAGCAGTTTCAAGGGGAATCAAGAGACCCAGTACTTC. Protein: CASSFKGNQETQYF.

The chain employs TRBV7-2 and TRBJ2-7, with 9 bases that match TRBD2. This CDR3 comprises 15 residues. Trimming removed 3 bases from V and 2 bases from J; junction bases left unmatched: 5. Germline CDR1 is SGHTA and CDR2 is FQGNSA. DNA for the CDR3: TGTGCCAGCAGCTTCCTTAGCGGGGGAGCCTACGAGCAGTACTTC. Encoded protein: CASSFLSGGAYEQYF.

V and J are TRBV27 and TRBJ2-2; 9 bases map to TRBD2. V shed 4 bases, J shed 3 bases, and the junction held 6 bases outside the gene matches. CDR3 length: 16 amino acids. Germline V CDR1 and CDR2: MNHEY, SMNVEV (reference sequence). CDR3 region: CASSSLAGNHTGELFF. CDR3 nucleotide sequence: TGTGCCAGCAGTTCCCTAGCGGGAAATCACACCGGGGAGCTGTTTTTT.

The chain recombines TRBV2 with TRBJ1-1; a weak D match, TRBD1 (6 bases). The CDR3 covers 15 residues. V was cut by 7 bases and J by 5 bases, with 20 bases left in between. Per the germline V gene, CDR1 is SNHLY and CDR2 is FYNNEI. The CDR3 protein is CASKQVSGVGTEAFF. The CDR3 DNA reads as TGTGCCAGCAAGCAAGTCTCAGGGGTAGGGACTGAAGCTTTCTTT.

The chain joins TRBV6-7 to TRBJ2-7, with TRBD2 matching 7 bases. TRBV6-7 is designated an ORF whose function remains uncertain. CDR3 size: 15 residues. Trimming cost V 4 bases and J 2 bases; bases outside gene matches: 8. The DNA for the CDR3 is TGTGCCAGCAGTTGCGGCGGGAGTCGTCCCTACGAGCAGTACTTC. Translation: CASSCGGSRPYEQYF.

This clone was seen only a few times. This rearrangement joins TRBV6-5 to TRBJ1-1; 7 bases map to TRBD1. The V segment lost 7 bases and the J segment 3 bases; nucleotides outside the gene matches: 5. CDR1 MNHEY and CDR2 SVGAGI come from the germline V gene. The CDR3 extends over 13 amino acids. CDR3 nucleotide sequence: TGTGCCAGCACCCTCAGGGGGGACACTGAAGCTTTCTTT. Translating it yields CASTLRGDTEAFF.

The CDR3 nucleotides read TGTGCCAGTACCTGGACAGGAAATCAGCCCCAGCATTTT. Its protein product is CASTWTGNQPQHF. J is TRBJ1-5 and V is TRBV19; the match to TRBD1 covers 7 bases. Germline CDR1 reads LNHDA; CDR2 reads SQIVND (reference sequence). This CDR3 is built from 13 residues. V gave up 7 bases and J gave up 4 bases; unmatched junction bases: 4.

This clone was observed once. J is TRBJ2-7 and V is TRBV4-3; 10 bases map to TRBD1. Germline CDR1 LGHNA, CDR2 YSLEER. This CDR3 contains 15 residues. V lost 4 bases and J lost 4; bases outside the gene matches: 7. This chain's CDR3 is CASSPYRDRGYEQYF. The CDR3 bases are TGCGCCAGCAGCCCATACCGGGACAGGGGATACGAGCAGTACTTC.

This clone came up once. This rearrangement joins TRBV11-3 to TRBJ2-3; 7 bases are a match to TRBD1. Losses at the gene ends were 1 base for V and 10 bases for J; bases not matched to a gene: 14. In germline, CDR1 is SGHNT, CDR2 YENEEA. The CDR3 is 16 amino acids. The chain's CDR3 is CASSLAGTAPMGAQYF. DNA for the CDR3: TGTGCCAGCAGCTTAGCCGGGACAGCTCCAATGGGGGCGCAGTATTTT.

This clone was counted once. The gene calls are TRBV7-2 and TRBJ2-7; D unresolved. The V end was cut by 1 base, the J end by 0 bases, with 10 bases between. This CDR3 is 15 amino acids long. CDR1 SGHTA and CDR2 FQGNSA come from the germline V gene. CDR3: CASSLGADRSYEQYF. CDR3 bases: TGTGCCAGCAGCTTAGGGGCAGATCGCTCCTACGAGCAGTACTTC.

This sequence joins TRBV11-2 and TRBJ2-3, with D perhaps matching TRBD2 (5 bases). The CDR3 spans 14 residues. The germline V and J ends were trimmed by 3 bases and 2 bases, with 9 bases remaining between them. Germline loops: CDR1 SGHAT, CDR2 FQNNGV. CDR3 DNA: TGTGCCAGCAGCTTGGACTCCGACACAGATACGCAGTATTTT. Its protein is CASSLDSDTDTQYF.

The chain joins TRBV5-4 to TRBJ2-6; D unclear. CDR1 and CDR2 (germline): SGHNT, YYREEE (reference sequence). V was cut by 2 bases and J by 0 bases, with 9 bases left in between. CDR3 length: 16 amino acids. The CDR3: CASSLFLSSGANVLTF. In nucleotides, the CDR3 is TGTGCCAGCAGCTTATTTCTCTCCTCTGGGGCCAACGTCCTGACTTTC.

In DNA form, the CDR3 reads TGCGCCAGCCCTCCGGGACTAGCGGGCAACGCTACTAGCACAGATACGCAGTATTTT. Translation: CASPPGLAGNATSTDTQYF. This chain joins TRBV10-2 and TRBJ2-3, with TRBD2 identical over 12 bases. The CDR3 is 19 amino acids. CDR1 and CDR2 (germline): WSHSY, SAAADI. The V and J ends lost 8 bases and 0 bases, in that order; junction bases with no gene match: 15.

J is TRBJ1-2 and V is TRBV30; 7 positions agree with TRBD1. CDR1 and CDR2 from the germline V gene are GTSNPN and SVGIG (reference sequence). This CDR3 comprises 13 residues. The V gene end was trimmed by 5 bases and the J gene end by 4 bases; junction bases not matched to a gene: 7. The CDR3 DNA is TGTGCCTGGTTGGACAGGCTAAGCTATGGCTACACCTTC. Amino acid sequence: CAWLDRLSYGYTF.

V is TRBV6-5 and J is TRBJ2-2; 8 nucleotides match TRBD1. With V trimmed by 6 bases and J by 7 bases, 7 bases remained unmatched. Per the germline V gene, CDR1 is MNHEY and CDR2 is SVGAGI. This CDR3 is 14 amino acids long. CDR3 nucleotide sequence: TGTGCCAGCAGAGTGGACAGGGCGGACGGGGAGCTGTTTTTT. Protein sequence: CASRVDRADGELFF.

The V call is TRBV4-3, the J call TRBJ2-7, with 8 bases lining up with TRBD2. The V gene's germline CDR1 is LGHNA and CDR2 YSLEER. With V trimmed by 3 bases and J by 6 bases, 10 bases remained unmatched. The CDR3 covers 15 residues. In DNA form, the CDR3 reads TGCGCCAGCAGCCACCAACTAGCGGAAGGGGCCGAGCAGTACTTC. This codes for CASSHQLAEGAEQYF.

V and J are TRBV30 and TRBJ2-1, with 13 positions matching TRBD2. The trim removed 4 bases at V and 8 bases at J, leaving 5 bases unmatched. The CDR3 has 14 amino acids. The germline V gene has CDR1 GTSNPN and CDR2 SVGIG (reference sequence). The CDR3 loop is CAWKLAGGGYEQFF. Written as DNA, the CDR3 is TGTGCCTGGAAACTAGCGGGAGGGGGCTATGAGCAGTTCTTC. The full variable domain, with the rest looked up from reference TRBV30 and TRBJ2-1, is SQTIHQWPATLVQPVGSPLSLECTVEGTSNPNLYWYRQAAGRGLQLLFYSVGIGQISSEVPQNLSASRPQDRQFILSSKKLLLSDSGFYLCAWKLAGGGYEQFFGPGTRLTVL.

The chain has TRBV10-3 and TRBJ2-3, with 14 nucleotides matching TRBD2. V lost 5 bases and J lost 7; bases outside the gene matches: 5. The CDR3 extends over 15 amino acids. Germline values: CDR1 ENHRY, CDR2 SYGVKD. The chain's CDR3 is CAISPGLAGVNTQYF. CDR3 bases: TGTGCCATCAGTCCGGGACTAGCGGGAGTCAATACGCAGTATTTT.

This sequence joins TRBV28 and TRBJ1-5; 10 nucleotides line up with TRBD1. CDR1 is MDHEN, CDR2 SYDVKM, per germline. Unmatched junction bases numbered 2, after V lost 8 bases and J lost 4 bases. The CDR3 spans 13 residues. DNA for the CDR3: TGTGCCAGCCGGGGACAGGGGAATCAGCCCCAGCATTTT. This sequence encodes CASRGQGNQPQHF.

This clone was seen only once. V is TRBV5-1 and J is TRBJ2-4; 7 bases line up with TRBD1. Germline CDR1 reads SGHRS; CDR2 reads YFSETQ. Trimming cost V 4 bases and J 0 bases; bases outside gene matches: 13. The CDR3 has 18 residues. CDR3 nucleotide sequence: TGCGCCAGCAGCCTATCCGGGACAGCCCCCTTAGCCAAAAACATTCAGTACTTC. Translation: CASSLSGTAPLAKNIQYF. Combining the CDR3 with reference TRBV5-1 and TRBJ2-4 gives the whole variable domain KAGVTQTPRYLIKTRGQQVTLSCSPISGHRSVSWYQQTPGQGLQFLFEYFSETQRNKGNFPGRFSGRQFSNSRSEMNVSTLELGDSALYLCASSLSGTAPLAKNIQYFGAGTRLSVL.

The V call is TRBV6-6, the J call TRBJ1-1, with D hard to call. Trimming cost V 9 bases and J 4 bases, with 15 bases left between them. The CDR3 extends over 13 amino acids. Germline V lookup: CDR1 MNHNY, CDR2 SVGAGI (reference sequence). The DNA for the CDR3 is TGTGCCAGTTCCGAGGCAGCTAGCACTGAAGCTTTCTTT. Encoded protein: CASSEAASTEAFF.

The chain employs TRBV25-1 and TRBJ2-3, with 12 bases that match TRBD2. In germline, CDR1 is MGHDK, CDR2 SYGVNS. The V segment lost 4 bases and the J segment 0 bases; nucleotides outside the gene matches: 8. The CDR3 spans 18 residues. Written as DNA, the CDR3 is TGTGCCAGCAGTGGCAGATCCGGGACTAGCGGGAGCACAGATACGCAGTATTTT. Translating it yields CASSGRSGTSGSTDTQYF.

Of note for this clone: Other DNA sequences in the sample encode the same CDR3. The chain has TRBV5-6 and TRBJ2-3; 8 bases align to TRBD2. The junction had 0 bases not matched to a gene; V was cut back by 0 bases and J by 3 bases. The CDR3 sequence is 14 residues long. In germline, CDR1 is SGHDT, CDR2 YYEEEE. This CDR3 is CASSLGLATDTQYF. The CDR3 DNA reads TGTGCCAGCAGCTTGGGACTAGCGACAGATACGCAGTATTTT. The complete variable domain, with remaining parts taken from reference TRBV5-6 and TRBJ2-3, reads DAGVTQSPTHLIKTRGQQVTLRCSPKSGHDTVSWYQQALGQGPQFIFQYYEEEERQRGNFPDRFSGHQFPNYSSELNVNALLLGDSALYLCASSLGLATDTQYFGPGTRLTVL.